Presented here are 10 T cell receptor beta chains from one specimen sequenced in a study of cytomegalovirus exposure and HLA in healthy donors. Primers for the PCR totalled 60 Vbeta and 13 Jbeta. Libraries were prepared by immunoSEQ multiplex PCR; TCRdb keeps only in-frame clonotypes and omits some of them. Found here are more than 75,000 clones, roughly 77% of them singletons; the top ten hold roughly 14%. Sequencing was performed on PBMCs. The source is a woman aged 40 to 50 in good health and CMV-seropositive.

This chain joins TRBV4-2 and TRBJ1-5, with D perhaps matching TRBD1 (5 bases). CDR3 length: 19 residues. CDR1 is LGHNA, CDR2 YNFKEQ, per germline. Trimming removed 1 base at V and 1 base at J, with 20 bases between. CDR3 protein: CASSQVREGIYKSNQPQHF. The DNA for the CDR3 is TGTGCCAGCAGCCAAGTCCGGGAGGGGATATATAAGAGCAATCAGCCCCAGCATTTT.

This clone occurred once. The V call is TRBV18, the J call TRBJ2-5, with TRBD1 as a possible D gene (5 bases). Trimming left V 2 bases short and J 2 bases short, with 9 bases between. This CDR3 has 14 residues. Per germline, CDR1 KGHSH and CDR2 LQKENI. The CDR3 here is CASSPWTRQETQYF. CDR3 bases: TGTGCCAGCTCACCATGGACAAGACAAGAGACCCAGTACTTC.

Points on this clone: In the same sample, other DNA sequences code for this CDR3. For the CDR3, the DNA is TGTGCCAGCAGTTTTGGCGGGGGGAGAGAGACCCAGTACTTC. Translation: CASSFGGGRETQYF. The chain combines TRBV27 with TRBJ2-5; 8 bases map to TRBD2. The V and J ends lost 3 bases and 4 bases, in that order; junction bases with no gene match: 4. The germline CDR1 and CDR2 sequences are MNHEY and SMNVEV (reference sequence). This CDR3 has 14 amino acids.

V is TRBV27 and J is TRBJ2-7; no firm D call. Germline assignment: CDR1 MNHEY and CDR2 SMNVEV (reference sequence). The CDR3 runs to 15 residues. V was clipped by 0 bases and J by 4 bases, with 13 bases between them. This CDR3 is CASSLSIGGWYEQYF. CDR3 nucleotide sequence: TGTGCCAGCAGTTTATCGATAGGCGGCTGGTACGAGCAGTACTTC.

The chain uses TRBV15 and TRBJ1-1; D remains ambiguous. This CDR3 has 17 amino acids. Germline V gene lookup returns CDR1 LNHNV and CDR2 YYDKDF (reference sequence). Trimming cost V 1 base and J 5 bases, with 20 bases left between them. This CDR3 is CATSRAYLGSGTTEAFF. For the CDR3, the DNA is TGTGCCACCAGCAGAGCTTATCTTGGGAGTGGAACAACTGAAGCTTTCTTT.

The sample holds one count of this clone. This chain uses TRBV15 with TRBJ1-2; the D gene is possibly TRBD1 (5 bases). In germline, CDR1 is LNHNV, CDR2 YYDKDF (reference sequence). The CDR3 runs 16 residues. The V end was cut by 0 bases, the J end by 8 bases, with 19 bases between. The CDR3 nucleotides are TGTGCCACCAGCAGAGATCCCCAGGGCTTTTACGAGGGCTACACCTTC. Its translation is CATSRDPQGFYEGYTF.

V is TRBV10-3 and J is TRBJ2-1; the match to TRBD2 covers 9 bases. The CDR3 totals 13 residues. V lost 9 bases to trimming and J lost 5 bases; unmatched junction nucleotides: 5. Germline values: CDR1 ENHRY, CDR2 SYGVKD. The DNA of the CDR3 is TGTGCCATGAGGACTAGCGACCACAATGAGCAGTTCTTC. Protein sequence: CAMRTSDHNEQFF.

The gene calls are TRBV30 and TRBJ1-1, with a weak D call TRBD1 (6 bases). The CDR3 has 14 amino acids. Germline V CDR1 and CDR2: GTSNPN, SVGIG (reference sequence). Trimming removed 5 bases from V and 6 bases from J, with 19 bases in between. Here the CDR3 reads CAWGGGQGSPEAFF. The CDR3 DNA follows: TGTGCCTGGGGCGGTGGGCAGGGGTCCCCTGAAGCTTTCTTT.

The chain employs TRBV28 and TRBJ1-1; the D gene is possibly TRBD1 (5 bases). V was trimmed by 6 bases and J by 2 bases, leaving 16 bases between them. Per the germline V gene, CDR1 is MDHEN and CDR2 is SYDVKM. CDR3 length: 15 residues. The CDR3 is CASSLGIGGNTEAFF. The CDR3 DNA follows: TGTGCCAGCAGCCTTGGGATCGGGGGTAACACTGAAGCTTTCTTT.

The J gene is TRBJ1-4, the V gene TRBV5-1, with TRBD1 identical over 12 bases. The ends lost 5 bases at V and 8 bases at J; junction bases unmatched: 4. Per the germline V gene, CDR1 is SGHRS and CDR2 is YFSETQ. This CDR3 spans 14 amino acids. The CDR3 protein is CASSSGTGGEKLFF. The CDR3 nucleotides read TGCGCCAGCAGTTCGGGGACAGGGGGCGAAAAACTGTTTTTT. Supplemented by reference TRBV5-1 and TRBJ1-4, the full variable domain reads KAGVTQTPRYLIKTRGQQVTLSCSPISGHRSVSWYQQTPGQGLQFLFEYFSETQRNKGNFPGRFSGRQFSNSRSEMNVSTLELGDSALYLCASSSGTGGEKLFFGSGTQLSVL.